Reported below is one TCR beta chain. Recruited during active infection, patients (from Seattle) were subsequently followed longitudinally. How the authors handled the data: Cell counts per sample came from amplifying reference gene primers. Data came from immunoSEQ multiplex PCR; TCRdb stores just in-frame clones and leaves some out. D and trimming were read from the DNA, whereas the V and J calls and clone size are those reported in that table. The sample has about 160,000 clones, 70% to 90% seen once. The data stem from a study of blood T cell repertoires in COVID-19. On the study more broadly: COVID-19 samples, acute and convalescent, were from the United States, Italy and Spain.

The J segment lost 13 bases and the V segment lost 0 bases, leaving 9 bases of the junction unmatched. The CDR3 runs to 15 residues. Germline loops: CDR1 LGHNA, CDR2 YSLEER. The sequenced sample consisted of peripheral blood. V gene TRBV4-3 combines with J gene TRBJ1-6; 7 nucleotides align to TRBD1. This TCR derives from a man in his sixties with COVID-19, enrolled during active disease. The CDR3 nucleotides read TGCGCCAGCAGCCAAGATAGGGGGCAAGTGTCCCCCCTCCACTTT. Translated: CASSQDRGQVSPLHF.